One and the same sample provided the 8 T cell receptor beta chains below, sequenced in a study of CD8+ T cells in alopecia areata. Extracted from the samples, RNA was reverse transcribed into cDNA to serve as the sequencing template. The table came from immunoSEQ multiplex PCR; TCRdb's copy has only in-frame clones and leaves some out. Altogether some 180,000 clones are present, 63% being singletons, with the ten largest covering about 1.5%. Sequenced here: CD4+ T cells sorted from blood, sampled at week 0. All receptors come from a human donor with alopecia areata.

V gene TRBV30 combines with J gene TRBJ1-5; 8 bases map to TRBD1. The length of the CDR3 is 14 residues. Losses at the gene ends were 1 base for V and 4 bases for J; bases not matched to a gene: 3. From germline, CDR1 is GTSNPN and CDR2 SVGIG (reference sequence). The CDR3 loop reads CAWSGTGSNQPQHF. CDR3 coding DNA: TGTGCCTGGAGTGGGACAGGGAGTAATCAGCCCCAGCATTTT.

V and J are TRBV7-2 and TRBJ2-6, with D unclear. Per germline, CDR1 SGHTA and CDR2 FQGNSA. CDR3 length: 19 amino acids. Trimming pared 2 bases from V and 2 bases from J, leaving 19 bases between. The CDR3 loop is CASSLRTWAASPGANVLTF. In nucleotides, the CDR3 is TGTGCCAGCAGCTTAAGGACCTGGGCTGCCTCACCTGGGGCCAACGTCCTGACTTTC.

The chain joins TRBV29-1 to TRBJ1-4, with a weak D call TRBD1 (6 bases). CDR3 length: 13 residues. Germline V gene data show CDR1 as SQVTM and CDR2 as ANQGSEA. V was shortened by 6 bases and J by 8 bases, with 16 bases between the two germline ends. CDR3 in amino acids: CSVHTGAMEKLFF. The DNA of the CDR3 is TGCAGCGTCCACACGGGGGCGATGGAAAAACTGTTTTTT.

The chain uses TRBV10-3 and TRBJ1-5, with D unresolved. The V end was cut by 0 bases, the J end by 4 bases, with 7 bases between. This CDR3 has 14 residues. The V gene's germline CDR1 is ENHRY and CDR2 SYGVKD. DNA for the CDR3: TGTGCCATCAGTGAGTCGGGAGTAAATCAGCCCCAGCATTTT. It yields the protein CAISESGVNQPQHF.

V is TRBV29-1 and J is TRBJ2-7; tentatively, D is TRBD1 (5 bases). The V end lost 1 base, the J end lost 3 bases, and 10 bases lay between the germline ends. The CDR3 consists of 13 residues. Germline assignment: CDR1 SQVTM and CDR2 ANQGSEA. The CDR3 loop is CSVEGTNHYEQYF. The CDR3, as DNA: TGCAGCGTTGAAGGGACAAACCACTACGAGCAGTACTTC.

This sequence joins TRBV29-1 and TRBJ1-3, with D unresolved. Trimming pared 2 bases from V and 3 bases from J, leaving 8 bases between. Per the germline V gene, CDR1 is SQVTM and CDR2 is ANQGSEA. The CDR3 runs to 13 residues. CDR3 nucleotide sequence: TGCAGCGTTGAACCGTTCAATGGAAACACCATATATTTT. Amino acid sequence: CSVEPFNGNTIYF.

V is TRBV29-1 and J is TRBJ1-4; D gene uncertain. The V end was cut by 7 bases, the J end by 4 bases, with 10 bases between. The length of the CDR3 is 12 residues. Germline assignment: CDR1 SQVTM and CDR2 ANQGSEA. The CDR3 sequence is CSAWNYNEKLFF. The CDR3 nucleotides are TGCAGCGCTTGGAACTATAATGAAAAACTGTTTTTT.

This chain joins TRBV19 and TRBJ2-4, with 9 bases fitting TRBD1. This CDR3 spans 15 amino acids. With 6 bases clipped from V and 0 bases from J, the junction kept 3 bases outside the gene matches. The germline V gene has CDR1 LNHDA and CDR2 SQIVND (reference sequence). The CDR3 is CASRDRGEAKNIQYF. The CDR3 nucleotides are TGTGCCAGTAGGGACAGGGGAGAAGCCAAAAACATTCAGTACTTC.